The subject of this entry is one T cell receptor beta chain. These data are taken from a study of blood T cell repertoires in COVID-19. Whole-study context: There were acute and convalescent COVID-19 samples, and they came from the United States, Italy and Spain. The cDNA or gDNA used as material had been derived from T cells, B-cell-depleted T cells, or PBMCs.

In the original workflow: For nucleated cells, counts were estimated from reference gene primer amplification. Assay: immunoSEQ multiplex PCR; the TCRdb copy retains only in-frame clones and omits some. The V and J calls and clone size were taken over from that table, and D and trimming were inferred from the DNA. The sample shows around 150,000 clones, 75% to 90% of them seen only once. The junction had 11 bases not matched to a gene; V was cut back by 0 bases and J by 7 bases. This CDR3 comprises 16 residues. The germline V gene has CDR1 GTSNPN and CDR2 SVGIG (reference sequence). What was sequenced was peripheral blood. This rearrangement joins TRBV30 to TRBJ2-7, with 11 positions matching TRBD1. This TCR came from a human donor in a cohort sampled during active COVID-19. Here the CDR3 reads CAWSVQDRGPASEQYF. Here the CDR3 DNA reads TGTGCCTGGAGTGTACAGGACAGGGGGCCCGCTAGTGAGCAGTACTTC.